A selection of T cell receptor beta chains follows, all from one sample in a study of T cell repertoires in cytomegalovirus infection. TCRdb fed the reads into MiXCR, producing one record per CDR3 protein. The sample yields 400,000 or so distinct CDR3 sequences, roughly 31% seen once. Sequenced input: PBMCs. All receptors derive from a human donor in good health (CMV status not recorded). Some clones in this sample may be carry-over from other donors' samples. The CDR3 runs from the conserved cysteine through the conserved F or W. The D gene is left open where the match is weak. Clone size, where shown, is once, few, many, or a class for clones that have expanded.

>13|TRBV10-3|-|-|TRBJ1-2
TGTGCCATCAGTGAGACGGACGGCTATTGCTACACCTTC
CAISETDGYCYTF
>15|TRBV28|TRBD1|-|TRBJ2-7
TGTGCCAGCAGTGCCTACGGGACAGCCTTCTACGAGCAGTACTTC
CASSAYGTAFYEQYF
>15|TRBV20-1|TRBD1|-|TRBJ2-7
TGCAGTGCTAGAGAAAACCTAGACAGGGGGCGGGAGCAGTACTTC
CSARENLDRGREQYF
>15|TRBV19|-|-|TRBJ2-3
TGTGCCAGTAGTATCTACAGGGAAGGCACAGATACGCAGTATTTT
CASSIYREGTDTQYF
>14|TRBV7-9|-|-|TRBJ1-1
TGTGCCAGCGGTCAAGGGAGTTTGAACACTGAAGCTTTCTTT
CASGQGSLNTEAFF
>14|TRBV12-3/TRBV12-4|-|-|TRBJ1-2
TGTGCCAGCAGTTTATTAGGGCGAAACTATGGCTACACCTTC
CASSLLGRNYGYTF
>17|TRBV19|TRBD1|few|TRBJ1-1
TGTGCCAGTAGTAAGGCAAGGGGGCGATCCATGAACACTGAAGCTTTCTTT
CASSKARGRSMNTEAFF
>13|TRBV2|-|-|TRBJ2-7
TGTGCCAGCAGTGAGGGACGGAACTACGAGCAGTACTTC
CASSEGRNYEQYF
>14|TRBV19|-|-|TRBJ2-7
TGTGCCAGTAGTCCAGAAAACAGGCCGACTGAGCAGTACTTC
CASSPENRPTEQYF
>16|TRBV7-8|-|few|TRBJ1-2
TGTGCCAGCAGCTTAGAGAGAGGGGGGAGGGCTGGTGGCTACACCTTC
CASSLERGGRAGGYTF
>18|TRBV4-1|-|-|TRBJ2-3
TGCGCCAGCAGCCAAGAAGCCGGTTACGAGCGGCGCACAGATACGCAGTATTTT
CASSQEAGYERRTDTQYF
>14|TRBV6-1|TRBD2|many|TRBJ2-6
TGTGCCTGCGGGGGGCGGAAAGGGGCCAACGTCCTGACTTTC
CACGGRKGANVLTF
>14|TRBV10-3|-|-|TRBJ2-7
TGTGCCATCAGTGACGAGTTCGCCTCCTACGAGCAGTACTTC
CAISDEFASYEQYF
>14|TRBV11-3|TRBD1|-|TRBJ1-3
TGTGCCAGCAGCGACAGGGGTACTGGAAACACCATATATTTT
CASSDRGTGNTIYF
>13|TRBV28|-|few|TRBJ2-7
TGTGCCAGCAGTTTACTCTCCGCATACGAGCAGTACTTC
CASSLLSAYEQYF
>14|TRBV10-3|-|many|TRBJ2-5
TGTGCCATCAGTGAGTCGGGCAGCCAAGAGACCCAGTACTTC
CAISESGSQETQYF
>15|TRBV6-6|-|-|TRBJ2-3
TGTGCCAGCAGGACAGCCGGGTACAACACAGATACGCAGTATTTT
CASRTAGYNTDTQYF
>15|TRBV7-6|-|-|TRBJ2-1
TGTGCCAGCAGCTTGGATCCTACGTCCCGAAATGAGCAGTTCTTC
CASSLDPTSRNEQFF
>18|TRBV7-8|TRBD1|many|TRBJ1-5
TGTGCCAGCAGCGCCCGGGACAGGGTATGGGGTAGCAATCAGCCCCAGCATTTT
CASSARDRVWGSNQPQHF
>17|TRBV12-3/TRBV12-4|TRBD1|-|TRBJ1-5
TGTGCCAGCAGCCCGCGGCCGGGACAGACTAGCAATCAGCCCCAGCATTTT
CASSPRPGQTSNQPQHF
>17|TRBV28|-|many|TRBJ2-1
TGTGCCAGCAGTTTAAGGGGCAGGGCCCGTGTAGTAAATGAGCAGTTCTTC
CASSLRGRARVVNEQFF
>13|TRBV7-6|-|few|TRBJ2-1
TGTGCCAGCAGCTTAGTTCCGGCCACGGGGCAGTTCTTC
CASSLVPATGQFF
>15|TRBV29-1|TRBD2|-|TRBJ2-7
TGCAGCGTTGAGATAAATAGCGGGGGTGACTACGAGCAGTACTTC
CSVEINSGGDYEQYF
>14|TRBV7-9|-|-|TRBJ2-7
TGTGCCAGCGGGCCGGGGACATTGTACTACGAGCAGTACTTC
CASGPGTLYYEQYF
>15|TRBV15|-|-|TRBJ2-7
TGTGCCACCAGCAGAGTTACCCTTGAGGGAGACGAGCAGTACTTC
CATSRVTLEGDEQYF
>18|TRBV5-1|TRBD2|few|TRBJ2-1
TGCGCCAGCAGCTTGGGACTAGCGGGGGAGCCCTTTGGAAAGGAGCAGTTCTTC
CASSLGLAGEPFGKEQFF
>15|TRBV4-3|-|-|TRBJ1-6
TGCGCCAGCAGCCAAGATCGAGGGAGCGATTCACCCCTCCACTTT
CASSQDRGSDSPLHF
>15|TRBV6-5|-|few|TRBJ2-3
TGTGCCAGCAGTTATGCGCAGGGGCGGGCAGATACGCAGTATTTT
CASSYAQGRADTQYF
>15|TRBV4-1|TRBD1|-|TRBJ2-5
TGCGCCAGCAGCCCGCTACAGGGGGCGGGGGAGACCCAGTACTTC
CASSPLQGAGETQYF
>16|TRBV5-4|TRBD1|once|TRBJ1-2
TGTGCCAGCAGCTCGGACAGGGATGGATCCGTCCGGGGCTACACCTTC
CASSSDRDGSVRGYTF
>13|TRBV20-1|-|-|TRBJ2-3
TGCAGTGCTAGGGACACGACGGTGGGGACGCAGTATTTT
CSARDTTVGTQYF
>14|TRBV4-2|-|few|TRBJ2-7
TGTGCCAGCAGCCAAGGGACATGGGACTACGAGCAGTACTTC
CASSQGTWDYEQYF
>16|TRBV7-6|-|-|TRBJ1-4
TGTGCCAGCAGCTTAACGACGACTGCAACTAATGAAAAACTGTTTTTT
CASSLTTTATNEKLFF
>12|TRBV20-1|-|few|TRBJ1-1
TGCAGTGCTCATAGCATGAACACTGAAGCTTTCTTT
CSAHSMNTEAFF
>16|TRBV20-1|-|few|TRBJ2-5
TGCAGTGCTAGTGTGATGGGCACAGGGATTCAAGAGACCCAGTACTTC
CSASVMGTGIQETQYF
>16|TRBV9|-|few|TRBJ2-7
TGTGCCAGCAGCGTGGGTTTTAGCGCCCCGTCCTACGAGCAGTACTTC
CASSVGFSAPSYEQYF
>14|TRBV7-8|TRBD1|many|TRBJ2-7
TGTGCCAGCAGCGCGTGGGACAGTCCCTACGAGCAGTACTTC
CASSAWDSPYEQYF
>11|TRBV6-2/TRBV6-3|-|-|TRBJ2-7
TGTGCCAGTCTCAGGGGTTCCGAGCAGTACTTC
CASLRGSEQYF
>15|TRBV6-2/TRBV6-3|-|-|TRBJ2-1
TGTGCCAGCAGTTGGGCCCCGGGACCCAACAATGAGCAGTTCTTC
CASSWAPGPNNEQFF
>15|TRBV20-1|-|-|TRBJ1-6
TGCAGTGCTAGGCAATCCGAGGGGAGTAATTCACCCCTCCACTTT
CSARQSEGSNSPLHF